This TCR beta chain was profiled in a study of blood T cells in healthy people across ages. Turning to the study itself: Template switching retrieved approximately one barcoded beta molecule for each two T cells.

For this clonotype: As yet, its antigen is unknown.

Through a sample-barcoded 5' primer and a J-beta primer mix, a second PCR was run for roughly 7 to 12 cycles. TCRdb ran MiXCR on the 5' RACE reads and lists one entry per CDR3 protein. The repertoire consists of about 730,000 distinct CDR3 sequences, with roughly 43% occurring once and the leading ten covering 20% to 25%. V trimming: 8 bases; J trimming: 8 bases; junction bases outside the gene matches: 14. This CDR3 spans 15 amino acids. Germline V CDR1 and CDR2: MNHEY, SVGAGI. Study results and limitations: Without sorted subsets, naive and antigen-experienced compartments could not be conclusively compared. In these data, TCR beta diversity tracked strongly with naive T cell percentage.

The TCR originated in a woman aged 60 to 75 in good health. The sequencing input was blood. The V and J genes are TRBV6-5 and TRBJ2-1; TRBD2 aligns across 8 bases. The DNA of the CDR3 is TGTGCCAGCTTCAACGTGAGGAGCGGGAGCTATGAGCAGTTCTTC. This encodes CASFNVRSGSYEQFF.